A selection of T cell receptor beta chains follows, all from one sample in a study of cytomegalovirus exposure and HLA in healthy donors. The protocol was immunoSEQ multiplex PCR, while the TCRdb copy is restricted to in-frame clones and leaves out a portion. This table has 150,000 to 200,000 clones, 78% appearing once. Input material: PBMCs. These receptor sequences come from a woman aged 45-65 years in good health and CMV-seropositive. The CDR3 runs from the conserved cysteine through the conserved F or W. D genes are given only for firm matches. Clone size is given for some rows only: seen once, a few or many times, or a class if the clone is expanded.

CDR3 length,clone size,J gene,D gene,V gene,CDR3 protein,CDR3 DNA
13,-,TRBJ1-1,-,TRBV10-3,CAISEQPDTEAFF,TGTGCCATCAGTGAACAACCCGACACTGAAGCTTTCTTT
15,-,TRBJ2-3,TRBD2,TRBV6-5,CASSPTSGGEGTQYF,TGTGCCAGCAGTCCAACTAGCGGGGGGGAGGGTACGCAGTATTTT
13,-,TRBJ1-5,-,TRBV25-1,CASSDTAGQPQHF,TGTGCCAGCAGTGATACAGCTGGGCAGCCCCAGCATTTT
16,-,TRBJ2-1,-,TRBV4-1,CASSRLTGGGPNEQFF,TGCGCCAGCAGCCGTCTCACCGGCGGGGGCCCAAATGAGCAGTTCTTC
16,once,TRBJ2-1,-,TRBV5-6,CASSSLSVSSYNEQFF,TGTGCCAGCAGTTCTCTTAGCGTTAGCTCCTACAATGAGCAGTTCTTC
12,-,TRBJ1-3,-,TRBV5-5,CASSFWGDTIYF,TGTGCCAGCAGCTTTTGGGGAGACACCATATATTTT
16,once,TRBJ2-1,TRBD2,TRBV7-9,CASSPPGASGYNEQFF,TGTGCCAGCAGCCCCCCAGGGGCTAGCGGGTACAATGAGCAGTTCTTC
17,-,TRBJ2-6,-,TRBV4-1,CASSPQGQGPRANVLTF,TGCGCCAGCAGCCCCCAGGGGCAGGGACCCAGGGCCAACGTCCTGACTTTC
14,-,TRBJ1-3,TRBD1,TRBV6-6,CASSYSTGGNTIYF,TGTGCCAGCAGTTACTCGACAGGGGGAAACACCATATATTTT
17,-,TRBJ2-1,TRBD2,TRBV4-1,CASSQRSGGLSYNEQFF,TGCGCCAGCAGCCAACGGTCGGGAGGATTGAGTTACAATGAGCAGTTCTTC
20,-,TRBJ1-6,-,TRBV6-9,CASSYSGGGSLRSYNSPLHF,TGTGCCAGCAGTTATTCAGGCGGGGGCTCGTTGAGGTCCTATAATTCACCCCTCCACTTT
15,-,TRBJ2-1,-,TRBV4-2,CASSQGPGDYNEQFF,TGTGCCAGCAGCCAGGGCCCGGGGGACTACAATGAGCAGTTCTTC
18,-,TRBJ2-6,-,TRBV19,CASSTQGRALSGANVLTF,TGTGCCAGTAGTACCCAAGGGCGGGCTCTCTCTGGGGCCAACGTCCTGACTTTC
17,-,TRBJ2-7,-,TRBV10-3,CAISESSGALSSYEQYF,TGTGCCATCAGTGAGTCGAGCGGCGCCCTGAGCTCCTACGAGCAGTACTTC
13,-,TRBJ1-1,TRBD1,TRBV5-1,CASSGDSGLRAFF,TGCGCCAGCAGCGGGGACAGCGGGCTCCGAGCTTTCTTT
16,-,TRBJ2-3,-,TRBV9,CASSVGDFPSTDTQYF,TGTGCCAGCAGCGTAGGGGACTTCCCTAGCACAGATACGCAGTATTTT
15,-,TRBJ2-2,-,TRBV2,CASSEERFPTGELFF,TGTGCCAGCAGTGAGGAGCGATTTCCGACCGGGGAGCTGTTTTTT
14,-,TRBJ2-3,TRBD2,TRBV7-3,CASSFGGVADTQYF,TGTGCCAGCAGCTTCGGGGGGGTCGCAGATACGCAGTATTTT
14,-,TRBJ1-5,-,TRBV30,CAWSALTANQPQHF,TGTGCCTGGAGTGCGTTGACAGCTAATCAGCCCCAGCATTTT
18,-,TRBJ2-3,TRBD2,TRBV7-9,CASSAKASGGASTDTQYF,TGTGCCAGCAGCGCAAAGGCTAGCGGGGGGGCCTCCACAGATACGCAGTATTTT
17,-,TRBJ2-1,TRBD2,TRBV7-9,CASSFSPGGVSYNEQFF,TGTGCCAGCAGCTTCAGCCCGGGGGGGGTGTCCTACAATGAGCAGTTCTTC
14,-,TRBJ1-2,-,TRBV14,CASSPRVTNYGYTF,TGTGCCAGCAGCCCACGGGTAACTAACTATGGCTACACCTTC
17,-,TRBJ2-1,TRBD2,TRBV2,CASREEVAGPQFGEQFF,TGTGCCAGCAGGGAGGAAGTAGCGGGGCCCCAGTTTGGTGAGCAGTTCTTC
14,-,TRBJ1-4,TRBD1,TRBV19,CASSIGTGNEKLFF,TGTGCCAGTAGTATCGGGACAGGAAATGAAAAACTGTTTTTT
16,once,TRBJ2-1,TRBD2,TRBV5-1,CASSLPGTSGGNEQFF,TGCGCCAGCAGCCTTCCCGGGACTAGCGGGGGGAATGAGCAGTTCTTC
15,-,TRBJ1-3,-,TRBV5-1,CASSLGGSSGNTIYF,TGCGCCAGCAGCTTGGGAGGTAGCTCTGGAAACACCATATATTTT
14,-,TRBJ2-7,-,TRBV4-1,CASRPTGMVDEQYF,TGCGCCAGCAGACCAACAGGGATGGTGGACGAGCAGTACTTC